This section outlines one T cell receptor (beta chain) sequence together with its context. The source of the sample is a study of cytomegalovirus exposure and HLA in healthy donors. V was clipped by 5 bases and J by 0 bases, with 8 bases between them. Germline lookup yields CDR1 SGHNT and CDR2 YENEEA. The CDR3 has 14 residues. The primer mix had 60 Vbeta and 13 Jbeta primers. TCRdb keeps only in-frame clones here, not all; method: immunoSEQ multiplex PCR. The sample records approximately 130,000 clones, approximately 79% being singletons. What was sequenced was PBMCs. The receptor was isolated from a male donor in good health and CMV-seronegative. The genes are TRBV11-3 and TRBJ1-3; the D is unclear. As DNA, the CDR3 is TGTGCCAGCAGCATAACGGGCTCTGGAAACACCATATATTTT. It yields the protein CASSITGSGNTIYF. Together with reference TRBV11-3 and TRBJ1-3, the CDR3 gives the full variable domain: EAGVVQSPRYKIIEKKQPVAFWCNPISGHNTLYWYLQNLGQGPELLIRYENEEAVDDSQLPKDRFSAERLKGVDSTLKIQPAELGDSAVYLCASSITGSGNTIYFGEGSWLTVV.